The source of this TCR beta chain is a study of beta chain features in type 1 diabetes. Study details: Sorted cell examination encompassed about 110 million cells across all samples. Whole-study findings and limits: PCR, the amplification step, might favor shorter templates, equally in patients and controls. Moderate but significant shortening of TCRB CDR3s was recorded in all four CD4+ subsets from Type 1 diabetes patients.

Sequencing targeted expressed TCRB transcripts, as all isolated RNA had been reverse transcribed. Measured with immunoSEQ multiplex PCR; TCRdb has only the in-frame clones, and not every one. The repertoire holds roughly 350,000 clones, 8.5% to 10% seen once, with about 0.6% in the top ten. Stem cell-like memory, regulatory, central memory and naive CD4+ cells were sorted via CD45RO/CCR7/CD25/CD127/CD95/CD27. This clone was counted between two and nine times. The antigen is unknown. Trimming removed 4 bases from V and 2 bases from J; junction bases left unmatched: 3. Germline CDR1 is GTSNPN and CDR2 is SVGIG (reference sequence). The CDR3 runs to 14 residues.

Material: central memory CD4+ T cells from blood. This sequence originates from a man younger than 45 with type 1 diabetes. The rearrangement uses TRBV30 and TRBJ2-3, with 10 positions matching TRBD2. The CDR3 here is CAWTSGRVTDTQYF. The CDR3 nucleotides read TGTGCCTGGACGAGCGGGAGGGTCACAGATACGCAGTATTTT. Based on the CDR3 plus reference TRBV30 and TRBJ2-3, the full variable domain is SQTIHQWPATLVQPVGSPLSLECTVEGTSNPNLYWYRQAAGRGLQLLFYSVGIGQISSEVPQNLSASRPQDRQFILSSKKLLLSDSGFYLCAWTSGRVTDTQYFGPGTRLTVL.